This entry lists 17 T cell receptor beta chains sequenced from one sample in a study of T cell changes during pregnancy in multiple sclerosis (dated by TCRdb to about 2019). To prepare the library, the immunoSEQ multiplex PCR assay was applied. TCRdb re-hosts the immuneACCESS table, in-frame sequences only. Its copies lack some clones; in the studies checked, an unresolved V gene accounts for under half of them, and the cause for the rest is not known. A total of 50,000 to 75,000 clones appear in this sample, 91% of them only once. The top ten clones comprise about 2% of the sample. Sequencing used peripheral blood, obtained in the third trimester of pregnancy. Source of these receptors: a female donor in good health, enrolled as a control in a pregnancy study.

This rearrangement joins TRBV7-6 to TRBJ2-3; D is perhaps TRBD2 (5 bases). CDR3 length equals 12 residues. Trimming pared 5 bases from V and 10 bases from J, leaving 13 bases between. CDR1 is SGHVS and CDR2 is FNYEAQ in the germline V gene. In DNA, the CDR3 is TGTGCCAGCAGCCCCACGGCGGGTCCGCAGTATTTT. Translated, it gives CASSPTAGPQYF.

The chain carries TRBV7-3 and TRBJ2-1; 13 positions agree with TRBD2. The CDR3 is 18 residues long. Germline trimming cut 6 bases from V and 4 bases from J; bases unmatched to any gene: 12. CDR1 is SGHTA and CDR2 is FQGTGA in the germline V gene. CDR3 region: CASRAGTSGGARYNEQFF. The DNA for the CDR3 is TGTGCCAGCAGGGCGGGAACTAGCGGGGGGGCTAGGTACAATGAGCAGTTCTTC.

V usage is TRBV5-1 and J usage is TRBJ2-2; TRBD1 matches 7 bases. V lost 1 base to trimming and J lost 6 bases; unmatched junction nucleotides: 6. This CDR3 contains 15 residues. Germline V gene sequence: CDR1 SGHRS, CDR2 YFSETQ. This CDR3 is CASSLTQGTAGELFF. The DNA of the CDR3 is TGCGCCAGCAGCTTGACACAGGGGACCGCCGGGGAGCTGTTTTTT.

The chain links TRBV15 to TRBJ1-2; no reliable D call. This CDR3 is 15 amino acids long. Germline V gene lookup returns CDR1 LNHNV and CDR2 YYDKDF (reference sequence). V lost 1 base, J lost 0 bases, and 9 bases lay in between. CDR3 DNA: TGTGCCACCAGCAGAGTCGGGAATTCTAACTATGGCTACACCTTC. Translated, it gives CATSRVGNSNYGYTF.

The V gene is TRBV10-2, the J gene TRBJ1-5; perhaps TRBD1 as D (6 bases). CDR3 length: 13 amino acids. The germline V gene encodes CDR1 WSHSY and CDR2 SAAADI. V was shortened by 8 bases and J by 1 base, with 9 bases between the two germline ends. The CDR3: CASSGGSNQPQHF. The CDR3, as DNA: TGCGCCAGCTCGGGGGGCAGCAATCAGCCCCAGCATTTT.

This rearrangement joins TRBV4-1 to TRBJ1-4; D might be TRBD1 (6 bases). The germline CDR1 and CDR2 sequences are MGHRA and YSYEKL. V was cut by 4 bases and J by 7 bases, with 13 bases left in between. This CDR3 has 14 amino acids. CDR3 region: CASSRTDRLEKLFF. The CDR3 coding sequence is TGCGCCAGCAGCCGAACGGACAGACTTGAAAAACTGTTTTTT.

This chain connects TRBV10-3 to TRBJ2-3; D call uncertain. Trimming shortened V by 3 bases and J by 4 bases, and 11 bases separated the two germline ends. CDR3 size: 14 residues. Germline V CDR1 and CDR2: ENHRY, SYGVKD. CDR3 loop: CAISESLVADTQYF. The CDR3 DNA follows: TGTGCCATCAGTGAATCCCTTGTTGCAGATACGCAGTATTTT.

There are a few counts of this clone. V gene TRBV19 combines with J gene TRBJ2-1, with D perhaps matching TRBD2 (5 bases). CDR1 is LNHDA and CDR2 is SQIVND in the germline V gene (reference sequence). Trimming removed 3 bases at V and 4 bases at J, with 13 bases between. The CDR3 contains 15 residues. The CDR3 protein is CASSIQRTQYNEQFF. The CDR3 nucleotides are TGTGCCAGTAGTATCCAGCGGACCCAATACAATGAGCAGTTCTTC.

The chain couples TRBV6-5 to TRBJ1-2; TRBD1 might be the D (5 bases). Germline CDR1 reads MNHEY; CDR2 reads SVGAGI. The ends were cut back, 9 bases at V and 8 bases at J, with 16 bases in the middle. The CDR3 extends over 12 amino acids. CDR3 coding DNA: TGTGCCAGTAAATTGGGGGGTAGGGGCTACACCTTC. It translates to CASKLGGRGYTF.

This rearrangement joins TRBV7-2 to TRBJ1-2; TRBD1 might be the D (6 bases). Trimming left V 3 bases short and J 4 bases short, with 9 bases between. Per the germline V gene, CDR1 is SGHTA and CDR2 is FQGNSA. The CDR3 spans 13 residues. The CDR3 DNA is TGTGCCAGCAGCTTTGCAGGGGCCTATGGCTACACCTTC. Translated, it gives CASSFAGAYGYTF.

The chain employs TRBV28 and TRBJ1-3; D ambiguous. CDR3 size: 22 residues. Deletions cut 4 bases from V and 0 bases from J, with 31 bases between. Germline CDR1 reads MDHEN; CDR2 reads SYDVKM. The CDR3 DNA reads as TGTGCCAGCAGTTCTCCCATTGTAGGCGGACCTCACACTAGCTCCTCTGGAAACACCATATATTTT. This sequence encodes CASSSPIVGGPHTSSSGNTIYF.

This chain joins TRBV7-9 and TRBJ1-3, with D possibly TRBD1 on 6 matching bases. V was trimmed by 6 bases and J by 0 bases, leaving 15 bases between them. Germline CDR1 reads SEHNR; CDR2 reads FQNEAQ (reference sequence). The CDR3 is made up of 16 amino acids. This chain's CDR3 is CASRGGRTASGNTIYF. The CDR3, as DNA: TGTGCCAGCAGAGGAGGTAGGACAGCCTCTGGAAACACCATATATTTT.

This rearrangement joins TRBV7-6 to TRBJ1-6, with D unresolved. Trimming left V 1 base short and J 6 bases short, with 13 bases between. This CDR3 has 16 residues. The germline V gene encodes CDR1 SGHVS and CDR2 FNYEAQ. The CDR3 region has the DNA TGTGCCAGCAGCTTAGGGGCCGCCAGCCTTAATTCACCCCTCCACTTT. Amino acids: CASSLGAASLNSPLHF.

The chain joins TRBV27 to TRBJ2-2, with D possibly matching TRBD1 (5 bases). The CDR3 loop spans 13 amino acids. V was shortened by 3 bases and J by 9 bases, with 11 bases between the two germline ends. CDR1 MNHEY and CDR2 SMNVEV come from the germline V gene (reference sequence). The CDR3: CASSFRQWWELFF. CDR3 DNA sequence: TGTGCCAGCAGTTTTCGACAGTGGTGGGAGCTGTTTTTT.

CDR3: CASSQGDGGSNQPQHF. The CDR3 bases are TGTGCCAGCAGCCAAGGAGATGGGGGCAGCAATCAGCCCCAGCATTTT. This chain connects TRBV7-8 to TRBJ1-5, with D possibly being TRBD1 (6 bases). V was cut by 5 bases and J by 1 base, with 15 bases left in between. This CDR3 spans 16 amino acids. CDR1 and CDR2 (germline): SGHVS, FQNEAQ.

CDR3 in amino acids: CASTPPPGKSPPNTEAFF. Written as DNA, the CDR3 is TGTGCCAGCACCCCTCCCCCGGGTAAATCCCCGCCTAACACTGAAGCTTTCTTT. The V call is TRBV13, the J call TRBJ1-1; D is unresolved. The CDR3 runs 18 residues. Germline-derived CDR1 and CDR2 are PRHDT and FYEKMQ (reference sequence). V was trimmed by 7 bases and J by 2 bases, leaving 26 bases between them.

The chain is built from TRBV5-1 and TRBJ1-4; 7 nucleotides align to TRBD1. V lost 2 bases to trimming and J lost 8 bases; unmatched junction nucleotides: 6. Germline CDR1 and CDR2: SGHRS and YFSETQ. The CDR3 runs to 14 residues. This CDR3 is CASSFGQDGEKLFF. The CDR3 nucleotides read TGCGCCAGCAGCTTCGGACAGGATGGGGAAAAACTGTTTTTT.